These 20 T cell receptor beta chains came from one sample sequenced in a study of beta chain features in type 1 diabetes. The authors reverse transcribed all of the isolated RNA, so sequencing captured expressed TCRB transcripts. The assay was immunoSEQ multiplex PCR, and TCRdb's table has in-frame clones only and misses some. The profile shows about 260,000 clones, around 25% of them singletons. No antigen has been identified for these receptors. Findings and limits, study-wide: Significant though moderate, a shortening of TCRB CDR3s appeared in all four CD4+ subsets of Type 1 diabetes patients.

Sequenced material: naive CD4+ T cells from blood. Receptors originate from a young woman with type 1 diabetes.

This chain connects TRBV30 to TRBJ1-4; unclear D gene. Germline CDR1 reads GTSNPN; CDR2 reads SVGIG (reference sequence). V was shortened by 2 bases and J by 0 bases, with 7 bases between the two germline ends. The CDR3 is made up of 14 amino acids. CDR3 nucleotide sequence: TGTGCCTGGAGTCAAACTGCAACTAATGAAAAACTGTTTTTT. Translation gives CAWSQTATNEKLFF.

The rearrangement uses TRBV19 and TRBJ2-7; 8 nucleotides agree with TRBD1. Trimming at V came to 3 bases and at J to 0 bases, leaving 4 bases not matched to a gene. Germline V gene sequence: CDR1 LNHDA, CDR2 SQIVND (reference sequence). The CDR3 covers 15 residues. The CDR3 sequence: CASSIGQGNSYEQYF. DNA for the CDR3: TGTGCCAGTAGTATCGGACAGGGAAACTCCTACGAGCAGTACTTC.

V and J are TRBV7-6 and TRBJ1-1; 7 nucleotides agree with TRBD1. V lost 4 bases, J lost 5 bases, and 7 bases stayed unmatched. The CDR3 is 14 amino acids. Germline V gene sequence: CDR1 SGHVS, CDR2 FNYEAQ. CDR3 nucleotide sequence: TGTGCCAGCAGCTGGGGTTCAGGGGGGACTGAAGCTTTCTTT. This codes for CASSWGSGGTEAFF.

This clone has a handful of counts. The chain joins TRBV4-1 to TRBJ2-5, with TRBD2 matching 14 bases. The CDR3 is made up of 19 amino acids. CDR1 and CDR2 (germline): MGHRA, YSYEKL. V was clipped by 4 bases and J by 5 bases; unmatched bases: 15. The CDR3: CASSRLGTSGRGLVETQYF. CDR3 sequence (DNA): TGCGCCAGCAGCCGGCTCGGGACTAGCGGGAGAGGTTTGGTGGAGACCCAGTACTTC.

A few counts support this clone. The rearrangement links TRBV30 to TRBJ1-5; 7 positions match TRBD1. The germline gives CDR1 GTSNPN, CDR2 SVGIG (reference sequence). V was clipped by 5 bases and J by 5 bases; unmatched bases: 6. The CDR3 sequence is 13 residues long. DNA for the CDR3: TGTGCCTGGTGCCACAGGGGCGATCAGCCCCAGCATTTT. Translation gives CAWCHRGDQPQHF.

This chain links TRBV5-6 with TRBJ1-2; D is possibly TRBD1 (6 bases). Germline V gene data show CDR1 as SGHDT and CDR2 as YYEEEE. The ends were cut back, 2 bases at V and 4 bases at J, with 12 bases in the middle. This CDR3 is built from 14 residues. This CDR3 reads CASSFTGQTYGYTF. The CDR3 coding sequence is TGTGCCAGCAGCTTCACAGGGCAGACCTATGGCTACACCTTC.

This clone has a single count. The genes are TRBV18 and TRBJ2-3; TRBD2 matches at 13 bases. V shed 3 bases and J 1 base; nucleotides not matched to a gene: 4. CDR1 KGHSH and CDR2 LQKENI come from the germline V gene. This CDR3 comprises 17 residues. The chain's CDR3 is CASSPMGLAGRTDTQYF. The CDR3 DNA reads as TGTGCCAGCTCACCTATGGGACTAGCGGGACGCACAGATACGCAGTATTTT.

The sample holds a few counts of this clone. J is TRBJ2-1 and V is TRBV2, with 9 bases matching TRBD2. V lost 3 bases to trimming and J lost 6 bases; unmatched junction nucleotides: 12. This CDR3 comprises 17 residues. Germline assignment: CDR1 SNHLY and CDR2 FYNNEI. CDR3 protein: CASSDGSGRLRVNEQFF. For the CDR3, the DNA is TGTGCCAGCAGTGATGGAAGCGGGAGGCTTCGTGTCAATGAGCAGTTCTTC.

This clone turned up a few times. This rearrangement joins TRBV18 to TRBJ2-7; 9 bases match TRBD2. Trimming cost V 1 base and J 5 bases; bases outside gene matches: 6. Germline V gives CDR1 KGHSH, CDR2 LQKENI. The CDR3 contains 15 residues. Here the CDR3 DNA reads TGTGCCAGCTCACCACGTAGTAGCGGGAGCAACGAGCAGTACTTC. This codes for CASSPRSSGSNEQYF.

This clone was observed a handful of times. The chain employs TRBV5-4 and TRBJ2-1, with 7 bases matching TRBD1. Germline CDR1 and CDR2: SGHNT and YYREEE (reference sequence). This CDR3 comprises 13 residues. V shed 5 bases and J 4 bases; nucleotides not matched to a gene: 3. CDR3 nucleotides: TGTGCCAGCAGTCCACAGGGGTACAATGAGCAGTTCTTC. It translates to CASSPQGYNEQFF.

The chain recombines TRBV7-8 with TRBJ1-2; D not certain. CDR1 and CDR2 from the germline V gene are SGHVS and FQNEAQ. The V and J ends lost 5 bases and 4 bases respectively, with 8 bases between them. The CDR3 consists of 12 residues. CDR3 nucleotide sequence: TGTGCCAGCAGCCCCTCCGTCTATGGCTACACCTTC. Amino acids: CASSPSVYGYTF.

This clone was seen a few times. The genes are TRBV30 and TRBJ2-3, with 12 bases aligning to TRBD2. V dropped 2 bases and J dropped 2; count of bases not matched to a gene: 5. The CDR3 covers 16 residues. Germline assignment: CDR1 GTSNPN and CDR2 SVGIG (reference sequence). This CDR3 is CAWSPGLAGSTDTQYF. DNA for the CDR3: TGTGCCTGGAGTCCTGGACTAGCGGGGTCCACAGATACGCAGTATTTT.

CDR3 sequence (DNA): TGTGCCAGCAGTCCGGAGAGCAACTATGGCTACACCTTC. This codes for CASSPESNYGYTF. J is TRBJ1-2 and V is TRBV6-6; D not certain. The V gene lost 5 bases and the J gene lost 2 bases, with 9 bases spanning the gap. The CDR3 sequence is 13 residues long. Per the germline V gene, CDR1 is MNHNY and CDR2 is SVGAGI (reference sequence).

There are a few counts of this clone. In nucleotides, the CDR3 is TGTGCCTGTCCCGGGACTTCGAACACCGGGGAGCTGTTTTTT. This gives the protein CACPGTSNTGELFF. The chain employs TRBV30 and TRBJ2-2; D may be TRBD2 (6 bases). In germline, CDR1 is GTSNPN, CDR2 SVGIG (reference sequence). CDR3 length: 14 amino acids. V lost 6 bases to trimming and J lost 0 bases, with 11 bases between them.

CDR3 nucleotides: TGTGCCTGGGGACAGGAGTACACTGAAGCTTTCTTT. This gives the protein CAWGQEYTEAFF. This chain links TRBV30 with TRBJ1-1, with 7 bases identical to TRBD1. J lost 3 bases, V lost 5 bases, and 3 bases had no gene match. Germline V lookup: CDR1 GTSNPN, CDR2 SVGIG (reference sequence). CDR3 size: 12 residues.

This clone was recorded a few times. The chain is built from TRBV29-1 and TRBJ2-7; 8 bases fit TRBD2. V shed 6 bases and J 5 bases; nucleotides not matched to a gene: 6. Germline-derived CDR1 and CDR2 are SQVTM and ANQGSEA. The CDR3 consists of 12 residues. In DNA, the CDR3 is TGCAGCGTCCGTAGCGGGATTAACGAGCAGTACTTC. This translates into CSVRSGINEQYF.

V is TRBV5-1 and J is TRBJ2-5; 7 nucleotides match TRBD2. The J segment lost 5 bases and the V segment lost 0 bases, leaving 4 bases of the junction unmatched. Germline V gene lookup returns CDR1 SGHRS and CDR2 YFSETQ. This CDR3 is 14 amino acids long. CDR3 protein: CASSLDGGSETQYF. The CDR3 bases are TGCGCCAGCAGCTTGGATGGCGGGAGCGAGACCCAGTACTTC.

The CDR3 nucleotides are TGTGCCAGCAGCTTAGACCAGATCGGGGAGCAGTTCTTC. Translation: CASSLDQIGEQFF. This chain joins TRBV11-2 and TRBJ2-1, with D unresolved. Looked up from germline, CDR1 is SGHAT and CDR2 is FQNNGV. The CDR3 has 13 residues. Between the trimmed V and J ends, which lost 0 bases and 10 bases, there was a span of 10 bases.

This clone has only a few counts. The CDR3 region has the DNA TGTGCCAGCAGCCAAGAGTTGGTAGACTACGAGCAGTACTTC. Its translation is CASSQELVDYEQYF. The rearrangement uses TRBV14 and TRBJ2-7, with D unresolved. Germline V gene data show CDR1 as SGHDN and CDR2 as FVKESK. The CDR3 runs 14 residues. The ends were cut back, 0 bases at V and 3 bases at J, with 9 bases in the middle.

This clone was seen more than once but under ten times. The chain uses TRBV30 and TRBJ2-1; the match to TRBD1 covers 8 bases. There are 16 residues in the CDR3. Germline trimming cut 5 bases from V and 5 bases from J; bases unmatched to any gene: 14. The V gene's germline CDR1 is GTSNPN and CDR2 SVGIG (reference sequence). CDR3 nucleotide sequence: TGTGCCTGGGGGACAGGCAGAACCCACTTCCACAATGAGCAGTTCTTC. Protein sequence: CAWGTGRTHFHNEQFF.